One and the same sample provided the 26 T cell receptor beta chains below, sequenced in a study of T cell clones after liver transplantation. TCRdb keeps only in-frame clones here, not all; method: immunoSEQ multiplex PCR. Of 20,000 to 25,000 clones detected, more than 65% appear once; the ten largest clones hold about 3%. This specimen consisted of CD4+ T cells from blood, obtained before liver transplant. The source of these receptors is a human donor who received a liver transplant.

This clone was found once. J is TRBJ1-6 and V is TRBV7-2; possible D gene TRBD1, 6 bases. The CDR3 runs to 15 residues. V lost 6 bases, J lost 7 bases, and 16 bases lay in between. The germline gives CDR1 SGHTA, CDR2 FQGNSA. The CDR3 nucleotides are TGTGCCAGCAGACACAGGGACCCTTGGAATTCACCCCTCCACTTT. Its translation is CASRHRDPWNSPLHF.

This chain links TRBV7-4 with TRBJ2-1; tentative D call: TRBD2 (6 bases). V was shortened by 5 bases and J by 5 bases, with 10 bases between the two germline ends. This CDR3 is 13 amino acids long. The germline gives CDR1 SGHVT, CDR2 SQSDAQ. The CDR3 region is CASSPSSDNEQFF. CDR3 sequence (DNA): TGTGCCAGCAGCCCCTCTAGCGACAATGAGCAGTTCTTC.

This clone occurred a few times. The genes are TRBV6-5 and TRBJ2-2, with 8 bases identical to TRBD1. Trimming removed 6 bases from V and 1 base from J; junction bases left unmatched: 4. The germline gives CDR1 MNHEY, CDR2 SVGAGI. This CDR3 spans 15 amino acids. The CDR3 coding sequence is TGTGCCAGCAGGGGGACAGGCCTGAACACCGGGGAGCTGTTTTTT. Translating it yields CASRGTGLNTGELFF.

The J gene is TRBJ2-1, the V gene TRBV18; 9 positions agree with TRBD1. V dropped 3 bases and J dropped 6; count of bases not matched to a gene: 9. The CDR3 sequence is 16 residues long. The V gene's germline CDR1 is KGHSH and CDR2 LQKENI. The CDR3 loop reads CASSPPGQGWFNEQFF. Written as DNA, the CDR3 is TGTGCCAGCTCACCCCCGGGACAGGGTTGGTTCAATGAGCAGTTCTTC. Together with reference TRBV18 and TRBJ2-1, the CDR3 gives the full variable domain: NAGVMQNPRHLVRRRGQEARLRCSPMKGHSHVYWYRQLPEEGLKFMVYLQKENIIDESGMPKERFSAEFPKEGPSILRIQQVVRGDSAAYFCASSPPGQGWFNEQFFGPGTRLTVL.

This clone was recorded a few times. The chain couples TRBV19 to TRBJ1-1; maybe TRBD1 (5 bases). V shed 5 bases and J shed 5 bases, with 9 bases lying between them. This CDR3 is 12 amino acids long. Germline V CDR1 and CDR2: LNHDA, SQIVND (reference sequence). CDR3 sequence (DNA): TGTGCCAGTAGTGTCGACAGAACTGAAGCTTTCTTT. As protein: CASSVDRTEAFF.

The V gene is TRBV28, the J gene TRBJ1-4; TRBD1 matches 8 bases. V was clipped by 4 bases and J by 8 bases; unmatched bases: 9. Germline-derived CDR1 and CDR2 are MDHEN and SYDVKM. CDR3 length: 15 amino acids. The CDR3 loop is CASSSTGTGPEKLFF. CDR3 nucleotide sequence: TGTGCCAGCAGTTCCACCGGGACAGGTCCAGAAAAACTGTTTTTT.

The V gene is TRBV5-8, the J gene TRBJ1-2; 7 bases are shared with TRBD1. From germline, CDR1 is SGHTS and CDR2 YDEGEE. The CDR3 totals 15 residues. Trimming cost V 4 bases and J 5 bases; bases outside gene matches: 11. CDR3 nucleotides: TGTGCCAGCAGCCCGCCGACAGGGACCCTTTATGGCTACACCTTC. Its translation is CASSPPTGTLYGYTF.

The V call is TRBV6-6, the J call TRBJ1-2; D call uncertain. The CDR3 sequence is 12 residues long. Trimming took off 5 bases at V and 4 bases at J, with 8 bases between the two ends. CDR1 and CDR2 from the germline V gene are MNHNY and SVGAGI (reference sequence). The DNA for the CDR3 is TGTGCCAGCAGTGACCCACCCTATGGCTACACCTTC. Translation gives CASSDPPYGYTF.

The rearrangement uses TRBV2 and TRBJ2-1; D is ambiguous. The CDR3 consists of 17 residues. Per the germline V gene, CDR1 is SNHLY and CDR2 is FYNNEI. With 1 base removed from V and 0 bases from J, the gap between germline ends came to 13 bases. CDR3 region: CASSEGQVDHSYNEQFF. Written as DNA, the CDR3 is TGTGCCAGCAGTGAAGGTCAGGTAGACCACTCCTACAATGAGCAGTTCTTC.

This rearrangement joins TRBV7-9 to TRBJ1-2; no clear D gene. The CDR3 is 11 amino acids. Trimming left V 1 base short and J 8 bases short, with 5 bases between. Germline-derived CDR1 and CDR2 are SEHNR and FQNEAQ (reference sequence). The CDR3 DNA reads TGTGCCAGCAGCTTAGGCAGAGGCTACACCTTC. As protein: CASSLGRGYTF. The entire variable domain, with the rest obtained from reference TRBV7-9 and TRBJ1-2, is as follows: DTGVSQNPRHKITKRGQNVTFRCDPISEHNRLYWYRQTLGQGPEFLTYFQNEAQLEKSRLLSDRFSAERPKGSFSTLEIQRTEQGDSAMYLCASSLGRGYTFGSGTRLTVV.

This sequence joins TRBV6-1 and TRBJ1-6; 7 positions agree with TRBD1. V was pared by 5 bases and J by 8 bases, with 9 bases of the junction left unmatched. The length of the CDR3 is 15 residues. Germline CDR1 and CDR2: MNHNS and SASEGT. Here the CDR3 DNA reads TGTGCCAGCAGTCCAGACAGGGCTCCATATTCACCCCTCCACTTT. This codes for CASSPDRAPYSPLHF.

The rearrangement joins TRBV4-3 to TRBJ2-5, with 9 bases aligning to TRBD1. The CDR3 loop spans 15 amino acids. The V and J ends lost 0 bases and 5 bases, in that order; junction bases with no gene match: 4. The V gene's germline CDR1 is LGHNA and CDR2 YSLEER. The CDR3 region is CASSQEDRGRETQYF. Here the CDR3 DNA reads TGCGCCAGCAGCCAAGAGGACAGGGGTAGGGAGACCCAGTACTTC.

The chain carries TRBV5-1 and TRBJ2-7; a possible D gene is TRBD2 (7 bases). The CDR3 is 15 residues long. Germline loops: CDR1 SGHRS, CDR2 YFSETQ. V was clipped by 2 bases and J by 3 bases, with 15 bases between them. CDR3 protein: CASSFLRGASYEQYF. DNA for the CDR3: TGCGCCAGCAGCTTTCTTCGGGGGGCCAGCTACGAGCAGTACTTC.

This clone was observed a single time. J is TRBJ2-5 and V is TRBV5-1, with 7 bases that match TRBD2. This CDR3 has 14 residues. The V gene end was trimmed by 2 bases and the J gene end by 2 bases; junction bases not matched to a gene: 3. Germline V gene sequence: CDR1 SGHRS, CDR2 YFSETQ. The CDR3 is CASSFKRDQETQYF. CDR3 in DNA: TGCGCCAGCAGCTTCAAGCGGGATCAAGAGACCCAGTACTTC.

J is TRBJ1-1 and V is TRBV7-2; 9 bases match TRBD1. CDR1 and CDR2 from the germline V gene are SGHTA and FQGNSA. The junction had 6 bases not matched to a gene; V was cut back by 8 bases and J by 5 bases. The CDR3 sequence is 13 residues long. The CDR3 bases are TGTGCCAGCGGCGACAGGGGGAAGACTGAAGCTTTCTTT. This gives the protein CASGDRGKTEAFF.

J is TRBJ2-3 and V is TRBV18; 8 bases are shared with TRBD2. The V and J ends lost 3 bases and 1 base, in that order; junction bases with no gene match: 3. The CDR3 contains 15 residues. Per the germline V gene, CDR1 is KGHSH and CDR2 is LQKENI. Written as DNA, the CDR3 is TGTGCCAGCTCACCGGGACTAGTCGGCACAGATACGCAGTATTTT. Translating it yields CASSPGLVGTDTQYF.

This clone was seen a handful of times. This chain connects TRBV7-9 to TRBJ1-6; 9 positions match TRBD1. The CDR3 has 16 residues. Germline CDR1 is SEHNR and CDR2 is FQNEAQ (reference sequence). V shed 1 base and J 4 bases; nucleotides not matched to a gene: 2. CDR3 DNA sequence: TGTGCCAGCAGCTTAGGACAGGGGGGTTATAATTCACCCCTCCACTTT. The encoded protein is CASSLGQGGYNSPLHF.

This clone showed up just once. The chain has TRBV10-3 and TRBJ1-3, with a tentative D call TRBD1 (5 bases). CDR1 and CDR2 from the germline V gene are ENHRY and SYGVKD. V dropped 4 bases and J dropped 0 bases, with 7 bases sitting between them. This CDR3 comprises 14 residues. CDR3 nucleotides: TGTGCCATCAGTGGGGACCCCTCTGGAAACACCATATATTTT. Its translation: CAISGDPSGNTIYF.

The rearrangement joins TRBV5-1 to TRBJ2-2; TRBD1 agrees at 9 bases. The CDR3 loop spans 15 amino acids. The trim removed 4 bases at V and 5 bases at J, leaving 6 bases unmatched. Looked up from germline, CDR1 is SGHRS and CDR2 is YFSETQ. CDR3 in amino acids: CASSLVDRGTGELFF. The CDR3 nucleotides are TGCGCCAGCAGCCTAGTGGACAGGGGAACCGGGGAGCTGTTTTTT.

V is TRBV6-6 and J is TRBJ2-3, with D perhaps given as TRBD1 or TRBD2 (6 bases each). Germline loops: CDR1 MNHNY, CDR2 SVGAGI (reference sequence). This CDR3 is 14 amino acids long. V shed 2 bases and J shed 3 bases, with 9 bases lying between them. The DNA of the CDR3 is TGTGCCAGCAGTTACAGGGGGGCGACAGATACGCAGTATTTT. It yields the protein CASSYRGATDTQYF.

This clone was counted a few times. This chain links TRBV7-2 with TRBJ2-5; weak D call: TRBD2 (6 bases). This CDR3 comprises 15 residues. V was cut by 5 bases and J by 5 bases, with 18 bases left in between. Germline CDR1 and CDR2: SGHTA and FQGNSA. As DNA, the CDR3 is TGTGCCAGCAGCCCCCTCGTGGAGGGTAGGGAGACCCAGTACTTC. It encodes CASSPLVEGRETQYF.

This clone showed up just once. The CDR3 protein is CASSLVSAGGYQETQYF. As DNA, the CDR3 is TGTGCCAGCAGCTTAGTATCAGCGGGGGGGTACCAAGAGACCCAGTACTTC. The gene calls are TRBV7-2 and TRBJ2-5; 10 bases fit TRBD2. The CDR3 has 17 residues. Germline-derived CDR1 and CDR2 are SGHTA and FQGNSA. Trimming at V came to 1 base and at J to 0 bases, leaving 5 bases not matched to a gene.

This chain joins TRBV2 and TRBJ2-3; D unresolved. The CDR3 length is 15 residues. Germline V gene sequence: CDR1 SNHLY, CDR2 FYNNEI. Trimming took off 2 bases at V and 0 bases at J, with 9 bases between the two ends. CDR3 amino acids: CASSEQTLSTDTQYF. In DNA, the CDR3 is TGTGCCAGCAGTGAACAGACCCTTAGCACAGATACGCAGTATTTT.

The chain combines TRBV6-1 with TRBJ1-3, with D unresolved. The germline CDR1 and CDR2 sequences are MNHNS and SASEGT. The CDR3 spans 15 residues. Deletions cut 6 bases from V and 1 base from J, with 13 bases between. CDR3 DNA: TGTGCCAGCAGACCGACGGATACGTCTGGAAACACCATATATTTT. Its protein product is CASRPTDTSGNTIYF.

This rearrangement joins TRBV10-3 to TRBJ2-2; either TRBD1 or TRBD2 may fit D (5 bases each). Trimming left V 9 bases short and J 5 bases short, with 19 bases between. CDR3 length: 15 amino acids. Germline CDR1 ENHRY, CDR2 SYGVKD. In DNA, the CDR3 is TGTGCCATGACTCCGGGACCCCCCAGGACCGGGGAGCTGTTTTTT. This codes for CAMTPGPPRTGELFF.

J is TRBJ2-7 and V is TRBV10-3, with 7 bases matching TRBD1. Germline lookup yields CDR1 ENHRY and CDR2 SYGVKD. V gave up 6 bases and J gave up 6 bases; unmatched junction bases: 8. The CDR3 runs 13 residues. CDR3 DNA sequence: TGTGCCATCAGAGACCGTTCAGGGGGCGAGCAGTACTTC. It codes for CAIRDRSGGEQYF.